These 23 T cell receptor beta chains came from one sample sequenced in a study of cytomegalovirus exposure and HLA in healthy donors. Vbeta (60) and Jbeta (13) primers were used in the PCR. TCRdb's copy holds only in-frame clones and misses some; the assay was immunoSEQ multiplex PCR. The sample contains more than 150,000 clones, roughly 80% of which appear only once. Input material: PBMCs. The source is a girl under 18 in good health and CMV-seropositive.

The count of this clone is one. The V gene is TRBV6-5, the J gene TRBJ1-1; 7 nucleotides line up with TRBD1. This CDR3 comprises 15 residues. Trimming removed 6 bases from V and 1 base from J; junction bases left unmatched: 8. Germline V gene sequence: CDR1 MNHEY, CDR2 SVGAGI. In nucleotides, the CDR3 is TGTGCCAGCAGGGGACCGACAGGGACGAACACTGAAGCTTTCTTT. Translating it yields CASRGPTGTNTEAFF.

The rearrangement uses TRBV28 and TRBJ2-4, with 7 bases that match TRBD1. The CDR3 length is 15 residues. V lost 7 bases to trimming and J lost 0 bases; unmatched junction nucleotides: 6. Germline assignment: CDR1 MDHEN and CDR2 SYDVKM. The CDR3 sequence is CASKGAGLAKNIQYF. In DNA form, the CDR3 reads TGTGCCAGCAAGGGGGCAGGTCTAGCCAAAAACATTCAGTACTTC.

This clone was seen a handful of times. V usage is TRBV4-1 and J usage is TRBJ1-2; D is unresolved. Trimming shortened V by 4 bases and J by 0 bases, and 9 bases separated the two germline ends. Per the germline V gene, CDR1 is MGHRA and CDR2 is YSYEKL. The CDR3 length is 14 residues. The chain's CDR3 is CASSLFSSNYGYTF. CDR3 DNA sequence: TGCGCCAGCAGCCTCTTCAGTTCTAACTATGGCTACACCTTC.

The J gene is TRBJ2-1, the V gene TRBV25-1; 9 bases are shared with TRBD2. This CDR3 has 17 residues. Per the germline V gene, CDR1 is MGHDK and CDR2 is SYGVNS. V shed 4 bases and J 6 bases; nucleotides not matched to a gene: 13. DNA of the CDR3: TGTGCCAGCAGTGTTACTCCGGGACTAGCTAGGGTCAATGAGCAGTTCTTC. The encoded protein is CASSVTPGLARVNEQFF.

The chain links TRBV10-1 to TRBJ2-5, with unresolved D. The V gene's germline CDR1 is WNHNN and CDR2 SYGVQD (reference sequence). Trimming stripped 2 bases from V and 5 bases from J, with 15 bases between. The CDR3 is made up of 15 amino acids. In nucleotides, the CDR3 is TGCGCCAGCAGTGAGGATAGCACCCTTGGGGAGACCCAGTACTTC. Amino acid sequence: CASSEDSTLGETQYF.

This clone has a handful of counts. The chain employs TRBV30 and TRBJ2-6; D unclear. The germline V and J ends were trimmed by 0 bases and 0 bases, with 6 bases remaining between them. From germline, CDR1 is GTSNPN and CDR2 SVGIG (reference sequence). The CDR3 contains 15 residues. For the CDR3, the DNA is TGTGCCTGGAGTGTATTCGGCTCTGGGGCCAACGTCCTGACTTTC. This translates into CAWSVFGSGANVLTF.

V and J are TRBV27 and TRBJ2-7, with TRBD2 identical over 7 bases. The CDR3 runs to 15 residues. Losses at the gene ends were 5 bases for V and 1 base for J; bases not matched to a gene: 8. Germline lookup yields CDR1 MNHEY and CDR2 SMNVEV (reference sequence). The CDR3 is CASSPYLRESYEQYF. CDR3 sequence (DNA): TGTGCCAGCAGTCCCTACTTGCGGGAGTCCTACGAGCAGTACTTC.

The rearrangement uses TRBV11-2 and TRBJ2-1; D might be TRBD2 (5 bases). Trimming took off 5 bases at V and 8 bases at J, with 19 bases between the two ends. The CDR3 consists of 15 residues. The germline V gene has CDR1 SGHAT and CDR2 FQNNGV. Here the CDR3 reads CASSRGSKDLDEQFF. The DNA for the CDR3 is TGTGCCAGCAGCCGAGGGTCGAAAGACTTGGATGAGCAGTTCTTC.

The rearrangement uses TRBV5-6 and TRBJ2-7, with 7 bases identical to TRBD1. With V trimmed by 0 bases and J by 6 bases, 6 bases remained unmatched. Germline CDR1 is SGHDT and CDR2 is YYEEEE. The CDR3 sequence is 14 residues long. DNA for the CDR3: TGTGCCAGCAGCTTGGGGACAGGTTTTACCGAGCAGTACTTC. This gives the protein CASSLGTGFTEQYF. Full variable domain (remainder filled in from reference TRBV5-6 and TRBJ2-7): DAGVTQSPTHLIKTRGQQVTLRCSPKSGHDTVSWYQQALGQGPQFIFQYYEEEERQRGNFPDRFSGHQFPNYSSELNVNALLLGDSALYLCASSLGTGFTEQYFGPGTRLTVT.

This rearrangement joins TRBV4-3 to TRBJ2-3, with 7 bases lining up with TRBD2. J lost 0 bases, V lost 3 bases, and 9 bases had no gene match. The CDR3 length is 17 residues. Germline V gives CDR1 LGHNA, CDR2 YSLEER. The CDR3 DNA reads TGCGCCAGCAGCCAGATGAAAGCGGGAAGTAGCACAGATACGCAGTATTTT. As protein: CASSQMKAGSSTDTQYF.

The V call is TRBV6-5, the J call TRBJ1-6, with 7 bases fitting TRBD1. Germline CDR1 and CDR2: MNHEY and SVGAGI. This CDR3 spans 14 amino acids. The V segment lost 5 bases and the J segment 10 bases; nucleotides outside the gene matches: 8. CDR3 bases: TGTGCCAGCAGTCTCGACAGGGAAGAGTCACCCCTCCACTTT. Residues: CASSLDREESPLHF.

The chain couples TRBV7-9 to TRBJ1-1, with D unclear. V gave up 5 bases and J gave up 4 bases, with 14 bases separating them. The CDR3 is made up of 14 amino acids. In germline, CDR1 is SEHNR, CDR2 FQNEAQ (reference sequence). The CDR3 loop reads CASSPGEGITEAFF. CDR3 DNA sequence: TGTGCCAGCAGCCCCGGAGAGGGAATCACTGAAGCTTTCTTT.

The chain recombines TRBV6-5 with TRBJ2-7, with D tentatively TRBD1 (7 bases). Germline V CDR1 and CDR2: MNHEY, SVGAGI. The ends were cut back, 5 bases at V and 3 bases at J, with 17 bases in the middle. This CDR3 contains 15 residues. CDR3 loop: CASSAGGRPNYEQYF. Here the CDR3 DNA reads TGTGCCAGCAGTGCAGGGGGGAGACCCAACTACGAGCAGTACTTC.

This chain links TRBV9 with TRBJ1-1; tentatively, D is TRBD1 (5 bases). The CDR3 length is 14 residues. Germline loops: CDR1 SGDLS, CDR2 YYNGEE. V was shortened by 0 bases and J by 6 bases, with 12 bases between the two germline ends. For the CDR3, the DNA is TGTGCCAGCAGCGTAGCTAGGGGTAGGGCTGAAGCTTTCTTT. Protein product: CASSVARGRAEAFF.

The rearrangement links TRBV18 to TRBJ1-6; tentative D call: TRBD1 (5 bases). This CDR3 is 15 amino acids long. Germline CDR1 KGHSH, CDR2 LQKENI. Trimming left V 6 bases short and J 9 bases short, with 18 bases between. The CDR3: CASSPQGGIGSPLHF. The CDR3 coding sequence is TGTGCCAGCTCGCCCCAGGGTGGGATCGGTTCACCCCTCCACTTT.

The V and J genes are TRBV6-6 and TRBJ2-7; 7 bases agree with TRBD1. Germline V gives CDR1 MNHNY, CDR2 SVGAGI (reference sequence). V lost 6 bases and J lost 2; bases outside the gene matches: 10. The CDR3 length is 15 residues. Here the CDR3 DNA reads TGTGCCAGCAGAAATCCAGGGGGACCGACCTACGAGCAGTACTTC. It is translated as CASRNPGGPTYEQYF.

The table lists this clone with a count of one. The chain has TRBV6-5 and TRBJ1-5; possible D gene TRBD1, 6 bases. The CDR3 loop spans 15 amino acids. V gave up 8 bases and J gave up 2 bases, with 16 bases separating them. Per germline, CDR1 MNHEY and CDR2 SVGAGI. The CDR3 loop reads CASATGVRGNQPQHF. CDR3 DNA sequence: TGTGCCAGCGCGACAGGAGTTCGAGGCAATCAGCCCCAGCATTTT.

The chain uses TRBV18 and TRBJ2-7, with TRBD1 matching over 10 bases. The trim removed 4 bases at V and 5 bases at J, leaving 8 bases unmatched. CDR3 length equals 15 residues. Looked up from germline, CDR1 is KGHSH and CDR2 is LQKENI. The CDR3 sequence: CASSREDRGFDEQYF. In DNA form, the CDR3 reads TGTGCCAGCTCACGAGAGGACAGGGGGTTTGACGAGCAGTACTTC.

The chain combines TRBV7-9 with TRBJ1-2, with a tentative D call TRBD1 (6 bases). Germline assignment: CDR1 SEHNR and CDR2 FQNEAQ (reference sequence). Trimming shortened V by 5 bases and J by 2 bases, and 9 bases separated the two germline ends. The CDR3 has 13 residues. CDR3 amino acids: CASSQQGNYGYTF. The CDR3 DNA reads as TGTGCCAGCAGCCAACAGGGCAACTATGGCTACACCTTC. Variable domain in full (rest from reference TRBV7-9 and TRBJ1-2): DTGVSQNPRHKITKRGQNVTFRCDPISEHNRLYWYRQTLGQGPEFLTYFQNEAQLEKSRLLSDRFSAERPKGSFSTLEIQRTEQGDSAMYLCASSQQGNYGYTFGSGTRLTVV.

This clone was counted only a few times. The CDR3 coding sequence is TGTGCCAGCAGCTTACCCCCCGGGGGTTGGGGCCAAGAGACCCAGTACTTC. It encodes CASSLPPGGWGQETQYF. The chain is built from TRBV7-9 and TRBJ2-5; perhaps TRBD2 as D (6 bases). The CDR3 totals 17 residues. Trimming shortened V by 2 bases and J by 1 base, and 17 bases separated the two germline ends. CDR1 is SEHNR, CDR2 FQNEAQ, per germline (reference sequence).

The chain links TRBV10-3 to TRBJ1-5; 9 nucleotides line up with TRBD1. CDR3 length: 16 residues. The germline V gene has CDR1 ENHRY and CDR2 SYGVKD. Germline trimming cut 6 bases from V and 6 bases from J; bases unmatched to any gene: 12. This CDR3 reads CAISQLGQGEGQPQHF. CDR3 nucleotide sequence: TGTGCCATCAGCCAACTGGGACAGGGAGAAGGTCAGCCCCAGCATTTT.

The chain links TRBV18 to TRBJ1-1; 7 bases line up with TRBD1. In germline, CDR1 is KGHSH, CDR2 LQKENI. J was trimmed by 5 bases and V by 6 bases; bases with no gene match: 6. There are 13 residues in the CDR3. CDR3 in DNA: TGTGCCAGCTCGCAGGGGGAAGGAACTGAAGCTTTCTTT. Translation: CASSQGEGTEAFF.

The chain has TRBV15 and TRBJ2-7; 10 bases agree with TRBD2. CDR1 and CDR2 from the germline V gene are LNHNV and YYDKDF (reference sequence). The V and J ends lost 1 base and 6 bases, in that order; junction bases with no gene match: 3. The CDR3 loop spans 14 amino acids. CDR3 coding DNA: TGTGCCACCAGCAGAGGGCTAGCGGGAGTCGAGCAGTACTTC. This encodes CATSRGLAGVEQYF.